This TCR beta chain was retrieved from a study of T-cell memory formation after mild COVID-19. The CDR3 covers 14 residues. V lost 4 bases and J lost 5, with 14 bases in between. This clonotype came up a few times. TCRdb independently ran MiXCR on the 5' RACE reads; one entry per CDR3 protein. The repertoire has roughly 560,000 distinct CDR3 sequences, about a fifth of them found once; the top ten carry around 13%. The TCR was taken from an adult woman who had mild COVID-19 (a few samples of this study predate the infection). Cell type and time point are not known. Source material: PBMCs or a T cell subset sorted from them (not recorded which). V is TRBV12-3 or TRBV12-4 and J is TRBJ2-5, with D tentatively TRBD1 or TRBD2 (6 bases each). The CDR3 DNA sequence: TGTGCCAGCAGTTACGGGGGCCTTTGGGAGACCCAGTACTTC. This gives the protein CASSYGGLWETQYF.